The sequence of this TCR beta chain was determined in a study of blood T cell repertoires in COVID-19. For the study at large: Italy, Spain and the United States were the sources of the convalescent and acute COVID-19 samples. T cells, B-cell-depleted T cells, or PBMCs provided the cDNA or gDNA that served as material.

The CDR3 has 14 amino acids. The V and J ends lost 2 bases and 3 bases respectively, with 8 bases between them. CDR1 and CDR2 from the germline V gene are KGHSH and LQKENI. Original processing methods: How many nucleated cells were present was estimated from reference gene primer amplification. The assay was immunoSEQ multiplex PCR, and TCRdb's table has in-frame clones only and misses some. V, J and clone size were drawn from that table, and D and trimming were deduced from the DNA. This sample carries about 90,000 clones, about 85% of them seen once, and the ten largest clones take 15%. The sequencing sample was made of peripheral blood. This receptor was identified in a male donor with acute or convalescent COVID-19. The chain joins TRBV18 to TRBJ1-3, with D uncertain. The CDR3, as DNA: TGTGCCAGCTCACCAGTGTCAGATGGAAACACCATATATTTT. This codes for CASSPVSDGNTIYF.